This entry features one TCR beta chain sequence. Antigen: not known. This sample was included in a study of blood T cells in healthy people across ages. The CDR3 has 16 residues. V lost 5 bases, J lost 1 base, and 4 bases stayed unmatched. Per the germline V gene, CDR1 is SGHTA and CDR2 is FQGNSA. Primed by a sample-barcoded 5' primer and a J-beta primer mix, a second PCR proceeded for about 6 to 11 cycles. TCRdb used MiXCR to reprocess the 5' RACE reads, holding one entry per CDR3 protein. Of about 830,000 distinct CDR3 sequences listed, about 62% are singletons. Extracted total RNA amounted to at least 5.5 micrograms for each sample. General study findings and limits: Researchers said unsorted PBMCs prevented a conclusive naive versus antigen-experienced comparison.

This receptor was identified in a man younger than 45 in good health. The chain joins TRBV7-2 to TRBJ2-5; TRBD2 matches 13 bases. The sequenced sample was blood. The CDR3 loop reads CASSRLAGGIQETQYF. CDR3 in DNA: TGTGCCAGCAGCCGACTAGCGGGGGGAATCCAAGAGACCCAGTACTTC. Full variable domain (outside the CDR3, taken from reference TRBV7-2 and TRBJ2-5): GAGVSQSPSNKVTEKGKDVELRCDPISGHTALYWYRQSLGQGLEFLIYFQGNSAPDKSGLPSDRFSAERTGGSVSTLTIQRTQQEDSAVYLCASSRLAGGIQETQYFGPGTRLLVL.